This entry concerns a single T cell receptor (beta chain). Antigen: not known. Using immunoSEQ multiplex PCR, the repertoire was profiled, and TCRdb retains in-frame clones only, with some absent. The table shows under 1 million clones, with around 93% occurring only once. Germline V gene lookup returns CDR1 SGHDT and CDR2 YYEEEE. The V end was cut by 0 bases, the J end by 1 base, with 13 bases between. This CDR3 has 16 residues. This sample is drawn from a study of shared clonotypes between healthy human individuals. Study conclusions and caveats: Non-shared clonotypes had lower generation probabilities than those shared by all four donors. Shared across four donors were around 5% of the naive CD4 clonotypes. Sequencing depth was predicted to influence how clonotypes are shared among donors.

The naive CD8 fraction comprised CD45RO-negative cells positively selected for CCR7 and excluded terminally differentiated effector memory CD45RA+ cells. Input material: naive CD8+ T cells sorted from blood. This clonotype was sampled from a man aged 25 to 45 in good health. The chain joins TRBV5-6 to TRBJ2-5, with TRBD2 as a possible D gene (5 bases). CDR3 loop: CASSLGASLFQETQYF. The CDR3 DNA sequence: TGTGCCAGCAGCTTGGGGGCTAGCCTATTCCAAGAGACCCAGTACTTC.